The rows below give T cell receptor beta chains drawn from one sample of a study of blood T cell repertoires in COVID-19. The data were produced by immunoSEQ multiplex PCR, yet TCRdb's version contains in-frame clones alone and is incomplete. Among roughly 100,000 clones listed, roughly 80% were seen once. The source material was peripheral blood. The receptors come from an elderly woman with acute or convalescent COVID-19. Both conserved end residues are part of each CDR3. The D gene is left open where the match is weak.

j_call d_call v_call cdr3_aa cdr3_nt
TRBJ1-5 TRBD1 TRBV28 CASSLIGQGGQPQHF TGTGCCAGCAGTTTAATCGGACAGGGGGGTCAGCCCCAGCATTTT
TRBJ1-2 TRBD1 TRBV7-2 CASSPEGQALISGYTF TGTGCCAGCAGCCCAGAGGGACAGGCGTTGATCAGCGGCTACACCTTC
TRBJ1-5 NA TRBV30 CAWSVLGGSNQPQHF TGTGCCTGGAGTGTACTTGGGGGGAGCAATCAGCCCCAGCATTTT
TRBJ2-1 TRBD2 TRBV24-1 CATSDRGTSGTRNEQFF TGTGCCACCAGTGACAGAGGGACTAGCGGGACCCGAAATGAGCAGTTCTTC
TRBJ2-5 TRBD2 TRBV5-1 CASSLEASGVQETQYF TGCGCCAGCAGCTTGGAGGCTAGCGGAGTTCAAGAGACCCAGTACTTC
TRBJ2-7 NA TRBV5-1 CASSLAAYSYEQYF TGCGCCAGCAGCTTGGCCGCGTACTCCTACGAGCAGTACTTC
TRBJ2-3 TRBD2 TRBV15 CATSRGAGASTDTQYF TGTGCCACCAGCAGAGGGGCGGGAGCGAGCACAGATACGCAGTATTTT
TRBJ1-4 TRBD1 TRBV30 CAWSGTGGEKLFF TGTGCCTGGAGTGGGACAGGGGGTGAAAAACTGTTTTTT
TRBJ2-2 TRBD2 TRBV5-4 CASSYSGGRTGELFF TGTGCCAGCAGCTATTCGGGAGGACGTACCGGGGAGCTGTTTTTT
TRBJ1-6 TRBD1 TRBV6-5 CASSYQGASSPLHF TGTGCCAGCAGTTATCAGGGGGCGAGTTCACCCCTCCACTTT